This is a list of T cell receptor beta chains from one sample in a study of CD8+ T cells in alopecia areata. Produced via immunoSEQ multiplex PCR; TCRdb's table is partial and in-frame only. Of some 170,000 clones in the sample, 50% to 75% were seen once. Sequencing was performed on CD4+ T cells sorted from blood, taken between weeks 55 and 65, from a patient treated with tofacitinib. These receptors were obtained from a human donor with alopecia areata. Each CDR3 is given with its conserved first and last residue. A D gene is named only where the DNA matches it firmly. Clone size, where shown, is once, few, many, or a class for clones that have expanded.

abundance: NA; v_gene: TRBV7-8; j_gene: TRBJ2-3; d_gene: TRBD1; CDR3aa: CASSITGGGADTQYF; CDR3nt: TGTGCCAGCAGCATAACAGGGGGCGGCGCAGATACGCAGTATTTT
abundance: NA; v_gene: TRBV11-2; j_gene: TRBJ1-3; d_gene: NA; CDR3aa: CASSPGYPGNTIYF; CDR3nt: TGTGCCAGCAGCCCGGGCTACCCCGGAAACACCATATATTTT
abundance: NA; v_gene: TRBV20-1; j_gene: TRBJ2-5; d_gene: TRBD2; CDR3aa: CSARLAGTQYF; CDR3nt: TGCAGTGCTAGATTAGCGGGGACCCAGTACTTC
abundance: NA; v_gene: TRBV5-1; j_gene: TRBJ1-2; d_gene: NA; CDR3aa: CASTGGGTIYGYTF; CDR3nt: TGCGCCAGCACCGGCGGCGGGACAATATATGGCTACACCTTC
abundance: few; v_gene: TRBV6-1; j_gene: TRBJ2-2; d_gene: NA; CDR3aa: CASSVRGLNTGELFF; CDR3nt: TGTGCCAGCAGTGTGAGGGGCCTGAACACCGGGGAGCTGTTTTTT
abundance: few; v_gene: TRBV29-1; j_gene: TRBJ1-1; d_gene: TRBD1; CDR3aa: CSVKGGFTEAFF; CDR3nt: TGCAGCGTCAAAGGGGGCTTCACTGAAGCTTTCTTT
abundance: many; v_gene: TRBV18; j_gene: TRBJ2-1; d_gene: TRBD2; CDR3aa: CASSPLAGGPINEQFF; CDR3nt: TGTGCCAGCTCACCACTTGCGGGGGGGCCCATCAATGAGCAGTTCTTC
abundance: few; v_gene: TRBV25-1; j_gene: TRBJ2-5; d_gene: NA; CDR3aa: CASSHPGQETQYF; CDR3nt: TGTGCCAGCAGTCATCCTGGACAAGAGACCCAGTACTTC
abundance: NA; v_gene: TRBV7-9; j_gene: TRBJ2-7; d_gene: TRBD1; CDR3aa: CASSPPQGAKYEQYF; CDR3nt: TGTGCCAGCAGCCCGCCCCAGGGGGCGAAATACGAGCAGTACTTC
abundance: few; v_gene: TRBV7-8; j_gene: TRBJ1-4; d_gene: NA; CDR3aa: CASSLGTSTNEKLFF; CDR3nt: TGTGCCAGCAGCTTAGGGACCTCAACTAATGAAAAACTGTTTTTT
abundance: NA; v_gene: TRBV5-1; j_gene: TRBJ2-1; d_gene: TRBD2; CDR3aa: CASSYETSGSSYNEQFF; CDR3nt: TGCGCCAGCAGCTATGAGACTAGCGGTAGCTCCTACAATGAGCAGTTCTTC
abundance: few; v_gene: TRBV27; j_gene: TRBJ1-4; d_gene: NA; CDR3aa: CASSLLTGRNEKLFF; CDR3nt: TGTGCCAGCAGTTTACTGACAGGAAGAAATGAAAAACTGTTTTTT
abundance: once; v_gene: TRBV5-1; j_gene: TRBJ2-7; d_gene: NA; CDR3aa: CASSVRSTYEQYF; CDR3nt: TGCGCCAGCAGCGTCCGGTCGACCTACGAGCAGTACTTC
abundance: NA; v_gene: TRBV4-1; j_gene: TRBJ1-6; d_gene: NA; CDR3aa: CASSQGSSYNSPLHF; CDR3nt: TGCGCCAGCAGCCAAGGAAGCTCCTATAATTCACCCCTCCACTTT
abundance: NA; v_gene: TRBV2; j_gene: TRBJ2-1; d_gene: NA; CDR3aa: CASSEEIRGEQFF; CDR3nt: TGTGCCAGCAGTGAAGAGATTCGGGGTGAGCAGTTCTTC
abundance: NA; v_gene: TRBV7-3; j_gene: TRBJ2-1; d_gene: TRBD1; CDR3aa: CASSSRQGRGDEQFF; CDR3nt: TGTGCCAGCAGCTCACGACAGGGTCGAGGGGATGAGCAGTTCTTC
abundance: NA; v_gene: TRBV7-6; j_gene: TRBJ2-7; d_gene: TRBD2; CDR3aa: CASSRLLRGDEQYF; CDR3nt: TGTGCCAGCAGCCGCCTCCTACGGGGGGACGAGCAGTACTTC
abundance: few; v_gene: TRBV29-1; j_gene: TRBJ2-1; d_gene: NA; CDR3aa: CSVPGRGGITYNEQFF; CDR3nt: TGCAGCGTTCCGGGACGAGGGGGGATTACCTACAATGAGCAGTTCTTC
abundance: NA; v_gene: TRBV2; j_gene: TRBJ1-5; d_gene: NA; CDR3aa: CASSERVGNQPQHF; CDR3nt: TGTGCCAGCAGTGAAAGGGTAGGGAATCAGCCCCAGCATTTT
abundance: NA; v_gene: TRBV30; j_gene: TRBJ1-4; d_gene: TRBD1; CDR3aa: CAWDRVANEKLFF; CDR3nt: TGTGCCTGGGACAGGGTGGCGAATGAAAAACTGTTTTTT
abundance: NA; v_gene: TRBV30; j_gene: TRBJ2-2; d_gene: TRBD2; CDR3aa: CAWGSGLARELFF; CDR3nt: TGTGCCTGGGGCTCCGGACTAGCCCGCGAGCTGTTTTTT
abundance: NA; v_gene: TRBV20-1; j_gene: TRBJ2-5; d_gene: NA; CDR3aa: CSAFPQETQYF; CDR3nt: TGCAGTGCCTTCCCCCAGGAGACCCAGTACTTC
abundance: NA; v_gene: TRBV5-1; j_gene: TRBJ2-5; d_gene: NA; CDR3aa: CASSSTAYREETQYF; CDR3nt: TGCGCCAGCAGCTCCACAGCCTACAGGGAAGAGACCCAGTACTTC
abundance: NA; v_gene: TRBV30; j_gene: TRBJ1-4; d_gene: NA; CDR3aa: CAWSRTRAMGKLFF; CDR3nt: TGTGCCTGGAGCAGGACCAGGGCGATGGGTAAACTGTTTTTT
abundance: NA; v_gene: TRBV11-2; j_gene: TRBJ1-2; d_gene: NA; CDR3aa: CASSGGDYGYTF; CDR3nt: TGTGCCAGCAGCGGGGGGGATTATGGCTACACCTTC
abundance: few; v_gene: TRBV2; j_gene: TRBJ2-7; d_gene: NA; CDR3aa: CASSEAGPYEQYF; CDR3nt: TGTGCCAGCAGTGAAGCTGGGCCTTACGAGCAGTACTTC
abundance: NA; v_gene: TRBV30; j_gene: TRBJ2-2; d_gene: NA; CDR3aa: CAWSVLSNTGELFF; CDR3nt: TGTGCCTGGAGTGTACTTTCGAACACCGGGGAGCTGTTTTTT